The sequence of this T cell receptor beta chain was determined in a study of T cell responses to AZD1222 COVID-19 vaccine. Findings of the study overall: Spike-specific TCRs gained breadth and depth after people received two AZD1222 doses. Among the donors, most were white British and more were female, and clonal diversity was possibly underestimated. Repertoire sampling occurred only after the peak T cell response.

Trimming took 8 bases from V and 6 from J, leaving 11 bases between them. The V gene's germline CDR1 is MNHEY and CDR2 SVGAGI. The CDR3 covers 12 residues. This clone has only one observation. Antigen: not known. Assay used: immunoSEQ multiplex PCR; TCRdb lists only in-frame clones, some missing. The table lists roughly 89,000 clones, 88% of them singletons. This sequence was found in an adult in good health. The V and J genes are TRBV6-5 and TRBJ1-5; D is undetermined. This sample comprised peripheral blood, obtained on day 0 of MenACWY control vaccination. The CDR3, as DNA: TGTGCCAGCTGGTTCTTGGGTCAGCCCCAGCATTTT. Translated: CASWFLGQPQHF.